The T cell receptor (beta chain) under discussion was sequenced for a study of OX40 agonist ivuxolimab in advanced cancers. Concerning the study at large: Ivuxolimab was an agonistic, fully human IgG2 monoclonal antibody directed against OX40 (CD134), a costimulatory receptor. Patients were allowed to have had prior anti-PD-1, anti-PD-L1 or anti-CTLA-4 therapy, and about 40% of the dose-escalation patients had been treated with checkpoint inhibitors. The paper covers the monotherapy dose-escalation part of the phase I ivuxolimab trial, which included N of about 50 patients. Intravenous ivuxolimab was administered to patients every 2 weeks at six dose levels: 0.01, 0.1, 0.3, 1.5, 3 and 10 mg/kg. The point of sequencing TCRbeta in the periphery was to test whether ivuxolimab changed TCR sequence diversity and drove clonal T-cell expansion. Of the roughly 50 dose-escalation patients, hepatocellular carcinoma was present in about 20, melanoma in around 15, renal cell carcinoma in 9 and head and neck cancer in 9. Partial responses were achieved by three dose-escalation patients, of whom one had hepatocellular carcinoma and two had cutaneous melanoma. In the dose-escalation cohort, about four fifths of patients were male, and the mean age was roughly 60 years with a range of roughly 20 to 85. Here is what the overall study found, with its caveats: Which antigens the clonally expanded peripheral T cells were specific for was not determined. Low levels of normalized T-cell clonal expansion were also shown by some nonresponding patients. After ivuxolimab, more expanded clones were found on average in CD8+ T cells than in CD4+ T cells. At doses of 0.1 to 3.0 mg/kg, clonal expansion of both CD4+ and CD8+ T cells in blood was seen between baseline and week 6. In the 0.1-3.0 mg/kg groups, partial responders were among the patients with the lowest normalized peripheral clonal expansion, particularly in CD8+ T cells.

Patients with a history of autoimmune disease or receiving systemic immunosuppression were excluded from the trial. Peripheral blood for TCR sequencing was collected from all dose cohorts at baseline, on cycle 4 day 1, and on cycle 7 day 1. The samples were drawn from a first-in-human, open-label, multicenter phase I dose-escalation trial of ivuxolimab. Adults with locally advanced or metastatic head and neck squamous cell, hepatocellular, melanoma or renal cell carcinoma were enrolled in the trial. Before TCR sequencing, CD4+ and CD8+ T cells were separately sorted from peripheral blood. As concerns this clone: Which antigen it targets is not known. Base quality data are lacking; no much larger clone is found one base away.

For sequencing of the TCRbeta CDR3 region, genomic DNA was extracted from the sorted cells. The immunoSEQ Assay was used for sequencing of TCRbeta CDR3 regions. TCRdb retrieved this table from immuneACCESS and kept in-frame rearrangements only. Not all clones are present; in checked studies, unresolved V genes account for under half, and no reason is known for the remainder. The sample table records tens of thousands of clones; approximately 80% of these occur just once. Jointly, the top ten make up approximately 18% of the sample. From the cysteine up to the phenylalanine, the CDR3 has a length of 17 residues. Only the CDR3 region is kept as DNA, spanning 51 bases read in frame from base 1. CDR1 and CDR2 were assigned from the germline V gene (reference sequence) as MNHEY and SMNVEV. Trimming takes 0 bases off V and 2 bases off J; junction bases not matched to a gene: 7.

The sequence was collected from an adult with an advanced solid tumor such as melanoma, head and neck, liver or kidney cancer. The sequencing used CD4+ or CD8+ T cells sorted from blood, collected in a trial of the OX40 agonist ivuxolimab. The chain employs TRBV27 and TRBJ2-1; TRBD2 aligns with 7 central bases. The nucleotide sequence is TGTGCCAGCAGTTTATCGGGGGGGGGTACACCCTACAATGAGCAGTTCTTC. Translation gives CASSLSGGGTPYNEQFF.